Listed here are 18 T cell receptor beta chains from one sample, sequenced in a study of OX40 agonist ivuxolimab in advanced cancers. Clones were sequenced by immunoSEQ multiplex PCR, and TCRdb holds only the in-frame ones, with some missing. In the table there are about 66,000 clones, about 90% of which are singletons. Sequenced material: CD4+ or CD8+ T cells sorted from blood, taken in a trial of the OX40 agonist ivuxolimab. These receptors came from an adult with an advanced solid tumor such as melanoma, head and neck, liver or kidney cancer.

This chain links TRBV28 with TRBJ2-7; 7 positions match TRBD2. This CDR3 is 16 amino acids long. Germline CDR1 reads MDHEN; CDR2 reads SYDVKM. J lost 1 base, V lost 1 base, and 7 bases had no gene match. CDR3 sequence reads: CASSLLTGGASYEQYF. The CDR3 nucleotides are TGTGCCAGCAGTTTATTGACGGGAGGCGCTTCCTACGAGCAGTACTTC.

The genes are TRBV9 and TRBJ2-7; D not certain. The CDR3 is 16 residues long. Trimming removed 0 bases from V and 3 bases from J, with 16 bases in between. From germline, CDR1 is SGDLS and CDR2 YYNGEE. The CDR3 DNA reads as TGTGCCAGCAGCGTAGGTCCAAAAGAGATGTACTACGAGCAGTACTTC. Its translation is CASSVGPKEMYYEQYF.

This rearrangement joins TRBV18 to TRBJ2-7, with D tentatively TRBD2 (6 bases). Looked up from germline, CDR1 is KGHSH and CDR2 is LQKENI. V dropped 3 bases and J dropped 4 bases, with 10 bases sitting between them. There are 13 residues in the CDR3. The CDR3 here is CASSPGLSYEQYF. The DNA for the CDR3 is TGTGCCAGCTCACCGGGACTGAGTTACGAGCAGTACTTC.

The chain combines TRBV4-1 with TRBJ2-7, with 7 bases aligning to TRBD2. Germline-derived CDR1 and CDR2 are MGHRA and YSYEKL. The junction had 1 base not matched to a gene; V was cut back by 0 bases and J by 2 bases. This CDR3 comprises 14 residues. CDR3 sequence: CASSQDGRAYEQYF. The CDR3 DNA is TGCGCCAGCAGCCAAGATGGGAGGGCCTACGAGCAGTACTTC.

This clone was seen once. This sequence joins TRBV5-6 and TRBJ2-1; TRBD1 matches at 8 bases. With V trimmed by 4 bases and J by 2 bases, 8 bases remained unmatched. Germline CDR1 is SGHDT and CDR2 is YYEEEE. There are 16 residues in the CDR3. The CDR3: CASSQAQGAAYNEQFF. CDR3 coding DNA: TGTGCCAGCAGCCAAGCGCAGGGGGCTGCCTACAATGAGCAGTTCTTC.

This clone was counted once. V and J are TRBV9 and TRBJ2-3; TRBD2 might be the D (5 bases). In germline, CDR1 is SGDLS, CDR2 YYNGEE. V lost 4 bases, J lost 5 bases, and 11 bases lay in between. The CDR3 runs to 13 residues. The CDR3 loop reads CASSPGRGDTQYF. The CDR3 DNA sequence: TGTGCCAGCAGCCCCGGACGGGGAGATACGCAGTATTTT.

The CDR3 sequence: CASRKSGTDTQYF. The CDR3 coding sequence is TGTGCCAGCAGGAAAAGCGGGACAGATACGCAGTATTTT. This rearrangement joins TRBV5-6 to TRBJ2-3; D perhaps matches TRBD2 (6 bases). Trimming stripped 5 bases from V and 3 bases from J, with 10 bases between. Germline V gene sequence: CDR1 SGHDT, CDR2 YYEEEE. There are 13 residues in the CDR3.

The chain recombines TRBV7-9 with TRBJ1-5; 10 nucleotides line up with TRBD1. Germline CDR1 SEHNR, CDR2 FQNEAQ (reference sequence). The V segment lost 1 base and the J segment 6 bases; nucleotides outside the gene matches: 9. The length of the CDR3 is 17 residues. CDR3 region: CASSLGPTGGVGQPQHF. CDR3 nucleotide sequence: TGTGCCAGCAGCTTAGGTCCGACAGGGGGCGTCGGTCAGCCCCAGCATTTT.

In this sample, this clone turned up once. Other DNA sequences in this specimen translate into the identical CDR3. This chain connects TRBV5-1 to TRBJ1-1; no reliable D call. The ends were cut back, 2 bases at V and 0 bases at J, with 8 bases in the middle. CDR1 is SGHRS and CDR2 is YFSETQ in the germline V gene. The CDR3 length is 14 residues. The CDR3 DNA reads as TGCGCCAGCAGCTTCGGAGGGTTGAACACTGAAGCTTTCTTT. Its translation: CASSFGGLNTEAFF.

The gene calls are TRBV9 and TRBJ2-7; 9 nucleotides align to TRBD1. V lost 0 bases and J lost 2; bases outside the gene matches: 3. CDR3 length: 15 amino acids. CDR1 and CDR2 (germline): SGDLS, YYNGEE. CDR3 loop: CASSVGGQGAYEQYF. In nucleotides, the CDR3 is TGTGCCAGCAGCGTAGGGGGACAGGGAGCCTACGAGCAGTACTTC.

This chain uses TRBV6-1 with TRBJ2-3; 11 bases fit TRBD2. The length of the CDR3 is 18 residues. Germline assignment: CDR1 MNHNS and CDR2 SASEGT. The V and J ends lost 4 bases and 2 bases, in that order; junction bases with no gene match: 11. The CDR3 region has the DNA TGTGCCAGCAGTGTCTCTCAGACTAGCGGGACACTCACAGATACGCAGTATTTT. It yields the protein CASSVSQTSGTLTDTQYF.

J is TRBJ1-5 and V is TRBV28, with D possibly matching TRBD1 (6 bases). The germline V and J ends were trimmed by 6 bases and 2 bases, with 29 bases remaining between them. Germline V CDR1 and CDR2: MDHEN, SYDVKM. The CDR3 spans 20 residues. The CDR3 region is CASSPKGQLPTVRGNQPQHF. In nucleotides, the CDR3 is TGTGCCAGCAGCCCAAAAGGACAGTTACCCACAGTTCGTGGCAATCAGCCCCAGCATTTT. Full variable domain (remainder filled in from reference TRBV28 and TRBJ1-5): DVKVTQSSRYLVKRTGEKVFLECVQDMDHENMFWYRQDPGLGLRLIYFSYDVKMKEKGDIPEGYSVSREKKERFSLILESASTNQTSMYLCASSPKGQLPTVRGNQPQHFGDGTRLSIL.

For this clone: Distinct nucleotide sequences in the sample also encode this CDR3. This chain links TRBV29-1 with TRBJ1-1; D is perhaps TRBD1 (5 bases). The CDR3 loop spans 16 amino acids. CDR1 is SQVTM, CDR2 ANQGSEA, per germline. The germline V and J ends were trimmed by 4 bases and 3 bases, with 21 bases remaining between them. CDR3 sequence: CSVASQGASVDTEAFF. In DNA, the CDR3 is TGCAGCGTTGCCAGTCAAGGGGCTTCTGTGGACACTGAAGCTTTCTTT.

V gene TRBV18 combines with J gene TRBJ2-3; D may be TRBD1 (6 bases). The germline V gene has CDR1 KGHSH and CDR2 LQKENI. CDR3 size: 15 residues. Trimming cost V 5 bases and J 0 bases, with 12 bases left between them. Written as DNA, the CDR3 is TGTGCCAGCTCAAGGTCCGGACAGAGCACAGATACGCAGTATTTT. Its translation: CASSRSGQSTDTQYF.

The chain joins TRBV27 to TRBJ1-5; no clear D. Germline CDR1 reads MNHEY; CDR2 reads SMNVEV (reference sequence). Deletions cut 5 bases from V and 2 bases from J, with 10 bases between. The CDR3 is 14 amino acids. The CDR3 sequence: CASSLEAGNQPQHF. CDR3 DNA: TGTGCCAGCAGTCTCGAAGCGGGCAATCAGCCCCAGCATTTT.

This clone was counted only a few times. This sequence joins TRBV5-1 and TRBJ2-2; a possible D gene is TRBD2 (6 bases). This CDR3 region has 13 residues. Germline V gene data show CDR1 as SGHRS and CDR2 as YFSETQ. V lost 0 bases and J 7 bases, leaving 7 bases between the germline ends. The CDR3 DNA sequence: TGCGCCAGCAGCTTGGGTAGCGGCGGGGAGCTGTTTTTT. Protein sequence: CASSLGSGGELFF.

The chain joins TRBV10-3 to TRBJ1-2; 8 bases fit TRBD1. The CDR3 is made up of 15 amino acids. Germline lookup yields CDR1 ENHRY and CDR2 SYGVKD. The V and J ends lost 3 bases and 2 bases, in that order; junction bases with no gene match: 5. CDR3 residues: CAISDEGTGNYGYTF. CDR3 nucleotide sequence: TGTGCCATCAGTGACGAAGGGACAGGCAACTATGGCTACACCTTC.

The V and J genes are TRBV21-1 and TRBJ1-5; TRBD1 reflects the table's D call only, with no check against the DNA. TRBV21-1 is deemed a pseudogene. The CDR3 loop spans 14 amino acids. CDR3 sequence (DNA): TGTGCCAGCAGTGGTGGGACAAGCAATCAGCCCCAGCATTTT. Translation: CASSGGTSNQPQHF.